This T cell receptor beta chain was found in a study of T-cell reconstitution after alpha-beta-depleted transplantation in children. Many counts were recorded for this clonotype. As it was prepared, the TCRbeta library received unique molecular identifiers. TCRdb independently ran MiXCR on the PCR reads; one entry per CDR3 protein. Found here are hundreds of thousands of distinct CDR3 sequences, roughly 15% of them singletons; the top ten hold 1.1%. CDR3 length equals 14 residues. V was clipped by 4 bases and J by 0 bases, with 10 bases between them. Germline loops: CDR1 LGHNA, CDR2 YSLEER. The rearrangement links TRBV4-3 to TRBJ2-7; D is unresolved. The sequence was obtained from a human donor who donated a stem cell graft to a child with acute myeloid leukemia. Sequencing used PBMCs from the stem cell graft donor, obtained from the stem cell graft. As DNA, the CDR3 is TGCGCCAGCAGCCTAGAACAGAACTCCTACGAGCAGTACTTC. It yields the protein CASSLEQNSYEQYF.